Listed here are 26 T cell receptor beta chains from one sample, sequenced in a study of CD8 T cells in ankylosing spondylitis. MiXCR, applied by TCRdb to the 5' RACE reads, yields one record per CDR3 protein. Of approximately 130,000 distinct CDR3 sequences in the sample, approximately 10% were seen once. Sequencing was done on a sample of blood, either unsorted or a sorted T cell fraction (not recorded which). The receptors here all came from a male donor with ankylosing spondylitis or in good health (not recorded which).

V gene TRBV28 combines with J gene TRBJ2-7; no definite D call. V was clipped by 7 bases and J by 1 base, with 17 bases between them. Looked up from germline, CDR1 is MDHEN and CDR2 is SYDVKM. The CDR3 has 15 amino acids. This CDR3 is CASNAHRAWSYEQYF. For the CDR3, the DNA is TGTGCCAGCAACGCCCACCGAGCCTGGTCCTACGAGCAGTACTTC.

This clonotype occurred many times. V gene TRBV20-1 combines with J gene TRBJ2-1; D might be TRBD1 or TRBD2, each matching 6 bases. Germline CDR1 and CDR2: DFQATT and SNEGSKA (reference sequence). The V and J ends lost 6 bases and 6 bases respectively, with 21 bases between them. The CDR3 has 15 residues. The CDR3 loop reads CSAHIGGRWGNEQFF. In nucleotides, the CDR3 is TGCAGTGCGCACATAGGGGGGAGATGGGGCAATGAGCAGTTCTTC.

This clonotype was found many times. The rearrangement joins TRBV9 to TRBJ2-1, with D possibly TRBD1 on 6 matching bases. CDR1 SGDLS and CDR2 YYNGEE come from the germline V gene. CDR3 length: 15 amino acids. Trimming pared 6 bases from V and 1 base from J, leaving 14 bases between. For the CDR3, the DNA is TGTGCCAGCAACTCAGGACAGCCGTCCTACAATGAGCAGTTCTTC. Translating gives CASNSGQPSYNEQFF. Looking up the rest from reference TRBV9 and TRBJ2-1 gives the full variable domain: DSGVTQTPKHLITATGQRVTLRCSPRSGDLSVYWYQQSLDQGLQFLIQYYNGEERAKGNILERFSAQQFPDLHSELNLSSLELGDSALYFCASNSGQPSYNEQFFGPGTRLTVL.

Ten or more counts support this clonotype. J is TRBJ2-3 and V is TRBV20-1, with 9 bases aligning to TRBD2. J gave up 6 bases and V 1 base, and 8 bases lay outside the gene matches. The CDR3 length is 15 residues. The germline V gene has CDR1 DFQATT and CDR2 SNEGSKA (reference sequence). The CDR3 is CSARVVREGPDTQYF. CDR3 nucleotide sequence: TGCAGTGCTAGAGTTGTGCGGGAGGGCCCGGATACGCAGTATTTT.

This clonotype was seen repeatedly, ten times or more. The chain couples TRBV7-8 to TRBJ2-1, with TRBD2 identical over 14 bases. The V segment lost 1 base and the J segment 2 bases; nucleotides outside the gene matches: 4. Germline V gene data show CDR1 as SGHVS and CDR2 as FQNEAQ. The CDR3 consists of 18 residues. CDR3 bases: TGTGCCAGCAGCTTAGTGGGACTAGCGGGAGTAACCTACAATGAGCAGTTCTTC. Its translation is CASSLVGLAGVTYNEQFF.

This clonotype was counted ten times or more. The chain joins TRBV7-9 to TRBJ2-5; D may be TRBD2 (6 bases). This CDR3 is 13 amino acids long. Germline-derived CDR1 and CDR2 are SEHNR and FQNEAQ (reference sequence). V lost 7 bases to trimming and J lost 4 bases, with 13 bases between them. The CDR3 loop is CASTSGVLETQYF. Written as DNA, the CDR3 is TGTGCCAGCACTTCGGGGGTATTAGAGACCCAGTACTTC.

This clonotype showed up many times. The chain combines TRBV5-1 with TRBJ2-6, with a possible D match to TRBD1 (6 bases). CDR3 length equals 15 residues. Trimming took 1 base from V and 6 from J, leaving 11 bases between them. In germline, CDR1 is SGHRS, CDR2 YFSETQ. CDR3 sequence: CASSLSTGLANVLTF. The CDR3 nucleotides read TGCGCCAGCAGCTTGTCAACAGGGCTGGCCAACGTCCTGACTTTC. The variable domain in full, with the rest retrieved from reference TRBV5-1 and TRBJ2-6, is KAGVTQTPRYLIKTRGQQVTLSCSPISGHRSVSWYQQTPGQGLQFLFEYFSETQRNKGNFPGRFSGRQFSNSRSEMNVSTLELGDSALYLCASSLSTGLANVLTFGAGSRLTVL.

V and J are TRBV4-2 and TRBJ1-2; D possibly corresponds to TRBD1 (5 bases). The CDR3 has 16 amino acids. Germline assignment: CDR1 LGHNA and CDR2 YNFKEQ. The germline V and J ends were trimmed by 2 bases and 0 bases, with 13 bases remaining between them. CDR3 DNA sequence: TGTGCCAGCAGCCAACAAACAGGATATACTAACTATGGCTACACCTTC. Translating it yields CASSQQTGYTNYGYTF.

This clonotype was observed many times. The chain combines TRBV21-1 with TRBJ2-3; TRBD2 was called by the table and not checked on the DNA. TRBV21-1 is reported as a pseudogene. The CDR3 length is 14 residues. The CDR3 is CASSKGALADTQYF. The CDR3 coding sequence is TGTGCCAGCAGCAAAGGGGCCTTGGCAGATACGCAGTATTTT.

This clonotype turned up a few times. The chain combines TRBV5-5 with TRBJ2-3; 8 nucleotides match TRBD2. The CDR3 is made up of 18 amino acids. V lost 7 bases, J lost 5 bases, and 21 bases stayed unmatched. CDR1 is SGHKS and CDR2 is YYEKEE in the germline V gene (reference sequence). CDR3 bases: TGTGCCAGCGCAAGGACAGTCCAAAGCGGGAGAGGCAAAGATACGCAGTATTTT. Protein: CASARTVQSGRGKDTQYF.

This clonotype showed up many times. The rearrangement uses TRBV6-2 or TRBV6-3 and TRBJ2-5; TRBD1 matches 9 bases. The CDR3 spans 13 residues. Germline V gene lookup returns CDR1 MNHEY and CDR2 SVGEGT. The ends lost 7 bases at V and 5 bases at J; junction bases unmatched: 5. The CDR3 nucleotides read TGTGCCAGCAAACAGGGGGCCGCGGAGACCCAGTACTTC. Translation: CASKQGAAETQYF.

There are a few counts of this clonotype. V usage is TRBV30 and J usage is TRBJ1-5, with 7 bases lining up with TRBD1. This CDR3 region has 13 residues. The germline gives CDR1 GTSNPN, CDR2 SVGIG (reference sequence). Trimming took 5 bases from V and 0 from J; bases not matched to a gene: 1. In DNA, the CDR3 is TGTGCCTGGGGGACAGATAGCAATCAGCCCCAGCATTTT. Encoded protein: CAWGTDSNQPQHF.

This clonotype was observed a handful of times. CDR3 sequence reads: CASSSQIRLVNNEQFF. For the CDR3, the DNA is TGCGCCAGCAGCTCCCAAATTCGCCTAGTTAACAATGAGCAGTTCTTC. The chain joins TRBV5-1 to TRBJ2-1, with D hard to call. The CDR3 loop spans 16 amino acids. Looked up from germline, CDR1 is SGHRS and CDR2 is YFSETQ. Trimming stripped 3 bases from V and 5 bases from J, with 18 bases between.

This chain uses TRBV4-2 with TRBJ2-1; D is uncertain. The germline V gene has CDR1 LGHNA and CDR2 YNFKEQ. V shed 1 base and J shed 13 bases, with 14 bases lying between them. This CDR3 is built from 13 residues. The CDR3, as DNA: TGTGCCAGCAGCCAAGTAGGAGAAAGCCGACAGTTCTTC. The encoded protein is CASSQVGESRQFF.

By share of the sample, this clonotype is large. This chain uses TRBV12-3 or TRBV12-4 with TRBJ2-7, with 9 bases that match TRBD1. The CDR3 spans 15 residues. V shed 6 bases and J 1 base; nucleotides not matched to a gene: 7. CDR3 nucleotides: TGTGCCAGCAGCCGGTGGACAGGGGTTTCCTACGAGCAGTACTTC. Translated: CASSRWTGVSYEQYF.

The V and J genes are TRBV2 and TRBJ2-3; 7 bases map to TRBD1. The CDR3 spans 16 residues. J lost 1 base, V lost 0 bases, and 4 bases had no gene match. CDR1 and CDR2 from the germline V gene are SNHLY and FYNNEI. The CDR3 protein is CASSEAPGTGTDTQYF. The DNA for the CDR3 is TGTGCCAGCAGTGAAGCGCCGGGGACAGGCACAGATACGCAGTATTTT.

In this sample, this clonotype turned up many times. The V and J genes are TRBV3-1 and TRBJ2-3; TRBD1 matches at 11 bases. Looked up from germline, CDR1 is LGHDT and CDR2 is YNNKEL (reference sequence). The CDR3 is made up of 14 amino acids. V lost 6 bases to trimming and J lost 3 bases; unmatched junction nucleotides: 2. The CDR3 DNA sequence: TGTGCCAGCAGAGGGACAGGGGGGACAGATACGCAGTATTTT. It specifies CASRGTGGTDTQYF.

Ten or more counts support this clonotype. The rearrangement uses TRBV29-1 and TRBJ1-5; D is ambiguous. The CDR3 has 12 amino acids. V dropped 6 bases and J dropped 4 bases, with 10 bases sitting between them. Germline CDR1 and CDR2: SQVTM and ANQGSEA. The CDR3 DNA sequence: TGCAGCGTCACGACCGGTAATCAGCCCCAGCATTTT. This gives the protein CSVTTGNQPQHF.

This clonotype was recorded at least ten times. V and J are TRBV20-1 and TRBJ2-7; 11 bases align to TRBD2. The CDR3 totals 15 residues. Trimming cost V 0 bases and J 4 bases; bases outside gene matches: 5. The germline CDR1 and CDR2 sequences are DFQATT and SNEGSKA (reference sequence). The CDR3 nucleotides read TGCAGTGCTAGAGATCGGGCTAGCGGGAGGTACGAGCAGTACTTC. The encoded protein is CSARDRASGRYEQYF.

This clonotype was found many times. This chain joins TRBV28 and TRBJ1-5; a possible D gene is TRBD1 (5 bases). The CDR3 extends over 11 amino acids. Germline loops: CDR1 MDHEN, CDR2 SYDVKM. Trimming left V 11 bases short and J 3 bases short, with 8 bases between. This CDR3 reads CAGGHNQPQHF. CDR3 bases: TGTGCCGGGGGTCACAATCAGCCCCAGCATTTT.

This clonotype was seen only a few times. The chain combines TRBV19 with TRBJ2-7; D is unresolved. Trimming shortened V by 8 bases and J by 4 bases, and 6 bases separated the two germline ends. The CDR3 runs 10 residues. Germline values: CDR1 LNHDA, CDR2 SQIVND (reference sequence). The CDR3 DNA reads as TGTGCCAGTGGGGAATACGAGCAGTACTTC. Its protein is CASGEYEQYF.

The chain uses TRBV6-2 or TRBV6-3 and TRBJ2-7; 7 bases match TRBD1. Germline V gene data show CDR1 as MNHEY and CDR2 as SVGEGT. The CDR3 is 15 residues long. Trimming took 5 bases from V and 7 from J; bases not matched to a gene: 14. This chain's CDR3 is CASSPEADRVGEQYF. The CDR3 bases are TGTGCCAGCAGTCCCGAAGCTGACAGGGTGGGAGAGCAGTACTTC.

This clonotype was seen at least ten times. The V gene is TRBV7-8, the J gene TRBJ2-7; the D is unclear. The CDR3 extends over 11 amino acids. Trimming removed 4 bases from V and 3 bases from J, with 4 bases in between. Germline CDR1 reads SGHVS; CDR2 reads FQNEAQ. The CDR3 is CASSSVYEQYF. CDR3 bases: TGTGCCAGCAGCTCCGTCTACGAGCAGTACTTC.

V and J are TRBV5-1 and TRBJ2-1, with 10 positions matching TRBD2. Trimming took 5 bases from V and 9 from J; bases not matched to a gene: 8. The CDR3 sequence is 14 residues long. Germline CDR1 SGHRS, CDR2 YFSETQ. The CDR3 nucleotides are TGCGCCAGCAGGACCGGGACTAGCGAGGGTGAGCAGTTCTTC. This encodes CASRTGTSEGEQFF.

This clonotype was detected many times. The chain joins TRBV2 to TRBJ2-7; 11 nucleotides line up with TRBD2. V lost 7 bases, J lost 3 bases, and 14 bases stayed unmatched. Germline V gene sequence: CDR1 SNHLY, CDR2 FYNNEI. The CDR3 is 17 residues long. The CDR3 loop reads CASNKLGGGTSGYEQYF. Here the CDR3 DNA reads TGTGCCAGCAACAAACTCGGAGGGGGGACTAGCGGCTACGAGCAGTACTTC.

The rearrangement joins TRBV5-6 to TRBJ2-2, with 7 bases fitting TRBD2. Germline loops: CDR1 SGHDT, CDR2 YYEEEE. The CDR3 sequence is 13 residues long. Germline trimming cut 10 bases from V and 9 bases from J; bases unmatched to any gene: 12. The CDR3 here is CAGRDQQTRELFF. The CDR3 coding sequence is TGTGCCGGGAGGGATCAGCAAACCAGGGAGCTGTTTTTT.